This passage covers 20 T cell receptor beta chains from one sample sequenced in a study. TCRdb independently ran MiXCR on the 5' RACE reads; one entry per CDR3 protein. The data contain approximately 10,000 distinct CDR3 sequences, about a quarter of them seen just once; the ten biggest clones take up roughly 3.2%. Tregs were sorted as CD4+CD25+CD127-/low cells. The sequencing sample was made of Tregs sorted from blood. The receptors were sampled from a female donor with breast cancer.

This clonotype showed up just a few times. The rearrangement joins TRBV6-2 or TRBV6-3 to TRBJ2-1; 9 nucleotides align to TRBD2. CDR3 length: 18 residues. V gave up 7 bases and J gave up 8 bases; unmatched junction bases: 21. Germline V gives CDR1 MNHEY, CDR2 SVGEGT. This CDR3 is CASTTESYVAGVVDEQFF. The CDR3 bases are TGTGCCAGCACCACAGAGAGTTACGTAGCGGGAGTAGTAGATGAGCAGTTCTTC.

The CDR3 loop is CSGLAGIYNEQFF. The CDR3 DNA follows: TGCAGTGGACTAGCGGGTATATACAATGAGCAGTTCTTC. This chain links TRBV20-1 with TRBJ2-1; 10 bases fit TRBD2. The germline CDR1 and CDR2 sequences are DFQATT and SNEGSKA (reference sequence). Trimming removed 7 bases from V and 4 bases from J; junction bases left unmatched: 4. The CDR3 consists of 13 residues.

The V and J genes are TRBV7-9 and TRBJ2-3, with 7 positions matching TRBD2. Germline V CDR1 and CDR2: SEHNR, FQNEAQ (reference sequence). The length of the CDR3 is 18 residues. With 2 bases clipped from V and 0 bases from J, the junction kept 11 bases outside the gene matches. This CDR3 reads CASSLLAGEGHSTDTQYF. The CDR3 DNA follows: TGTGCCAGCAGCTTACTGGCGGGAGAGGGTCACAGCACAGATACGCAGTATTTT.

Regarding this clonotype: A much larger clone lies one base from this, so it may be a read error. The gene calls are TRBV2 and TRBJ2-1; no reliable D call. Germline V gene sequence: CDR1 SNHLY, CDR2 FYNNEI. This CDR3 is built from 11 residues. V lost 10 bases to trimming and J lost 6 bases, with 10 bases between them. This CDR3 is CATGRSNEQFF. The CDR3 DNA sequence: TGTGCCACCGGACGGAGCAATGAGCAGTTCTTC.

V usage is TRBV5-1 and J usage is TRBJ2-3; possibly TRBD1 for D (6 bases). The DNA matches TRBJ2-7 better at its end, which makes the J call doubtful. CDR3 length equals 15 residues. The germline gives CDR1 SGHRS, CDR2 YFSETQ. The CDR3 is CASRATGTSTDTQYF. DNA for the CDR3: TGCGCCAGCAGAGCCACAGGGACGAGCACAGATACGCAGTACTTC.

The V gene is TRBV9, the J gene TRBJ2-1; tentatively, D is TRBD1 (5 bases). The V gene lost 0 bases and the J gene lost 4 bases, with 8 bases spanning the gap. The CDR3 extends over 14 amino acids. CDR1 and CDR2 from the germline V gene are SGDLS and YYNGEE. CDR3 loop: CASSVVAGYNEQFF. The CDR3 DNA is TGTGCCAGCAGCGTAGTAGCAGGGTACAATGAGCAGTTCTTC.

The sample holds one count of this clonotype. The germline gene is not matched at one end of the junction; a read error may be the cause. The chain joins TRBV14 to TRBJ2-2, with D tentatively TRBD1 (5 bases). The germline CDR1 and CDR2 sequences are SGHDN and FVKESK. This CDR3 is built from 16 residues. The CDR3 nucleotides are TGTGCCAGCAGCTCCCTATCGACAGCGCACACAGGGGAGCTGTTTTTT. It codes for CASSSLSTAHTGELFF.

Regarding this clonotype: Sequence at one end of the junction differs from germline and may be a read error. The V and J genes are TRBV20-1 and TRBJ2-1, with 11 nucleotides matching TRBD2. The CDR3 is 18 residues long. Germline V CDR1 and CDR2: DFQATT, SNEGSKA (reference sequence). CDR3 sequence (DNA): TGCAGTGCTAGAAAGACTAGCGGGACAGTGAGCTCCCACAATAAGCAGTTCTTC. It specifies CSARKTSGTVSSHNKQFF.

This clonotype occurred a few times. One base away lies a much larger clone, so this may be a sequencing read error. The chain employs TRBV5-1 and TRBJ2-7, with 10 bases lining up with TRBD2. Germline lookup yields CDR1 SGHRS and CDR2 YFSETQ. CDR3 length: 14 residues. J was trimmed by 7 bases and V by 7 bases; bases with no gene match: 11. DNA for the CDR3: TGCGCCAGCGGCTCCCTAGCGGGAGTCGAAGAGCAGTACTTC. Translating it yields CASGSLAGVEEQYF.

This clonotype showed up many times. A much more abundant neighbour one base away suggests this may be a read error. V usage is TRBV15 and J usage is TRBJ2-6; the D gene is possibly TRBD1 (5 bases). CDR1 is LNHNV and CDR2 is YYDKDF in the germline V gene (reference sequence). CDR3 length: 17 residues. V gave up 1 base and J gave up 2 bases, with 12 bases separating them. CDR3 region: CATSRGQTDAGANVLTF. The DNA for the CDR3 is TGTGCCACCAGCAGAGGACAGACCGACGCTGGGGCCAACGTCCTGACTTTC. The whole variable domain, filled in from reference TRBV15 and TRBJ2-6, reads DAMVIQNPRYQVTQFGKPVTLSCSQTLNHNVMYWYQQKSSQAPKLLFHYYDKDFNNEADTPDNFQSRRPNTSFCFLDIRSPGLGDTAMYLCATSRGQTDAGANVLTFGAGSRLTVL.

The sample holds many counts of this clonotype. The CDR3 here is CAWSPGTSGRTYEQYF. Here the CDR3 DNA reads TGTGCCTGGAGCCCGGGGACTAGCGGGAGAACCTACGAGCAGTACTTC. V gene TRBV30 combines with J gene TRBJ2-7, with 14 bases matching TRBD2. V was clipped by 3 bases and J by 2 bases; unmatched bases: 6. The CDR3 sequence is 16 residues long. Germline V gene lookup returns CDR1 GTSNPN and CDR2 SVGIG (reference sequence).

The rearrangement joins TRBV7-3 to TRBJ1-1; a weak D match, TRBD1 (6 bases). V dropped 1 base and J dropped 1 base, with 7 bases sitting between them. The CDR3 spans 14 residues. Germline assignment: CDR1 SGHTA and CDR2 FQGTGA. The CDR3 DNA follows: TGTGCCAGCAGCTTAAAGGGGGGGAACACTGAAGCTTTCTTT. Its protein product is CASSLKGGNTEAFF.

Comments on this clonotype: This may come from a read error, since a much larger clone is one base off. The V gene is TRBV12-3 or TRBV12-4, the J gene TRBJ1-2, with no clear D. CDR3 length equals 13 residues. In nucleotides, the CDR3 is TGTGCCAGCAGTTTCGCGGCAGCCTATGACTACACCTTC. Protein sequence: CASSFAAAYDYTF.

This clonotype showed up many times. J is TRBJ2-1 and V is TRBV6-4; 7 nucleotides match TRBD1. CDR1 and CDR2 from the germline V gene are MRHNA and SNTAGT. J gave up 4 bases and V 6 bases, and 3 bases lay outside the gene matches. The length of the CDR3 is 13 residues. The CDR3 sequence: CASSPTGYNEQFF. CDR3 bases: TGTGCCAGCAGCCCGACAGGGTACAATGAGCAGTTCTTC.

In its sample, this clonotype ranks as medium-sized (0.01 to 0.1%). The chain combines TRBV20-1 with TRBJ2-3; D not resolved. Trimming removed 0 bases at V and 9 bases at J, with 10 bases between. This CDR3 comprises 12 residues. Germline loops: CDR1 DFQATT, CDR2 SNEGSKA (reference sequence). Here the CDR3 reads CSARDSLGTQYF. The CDR3 bases are TGCAGTGCTAGAGATTCGCTAGGGACGCAGTATTTT.

The V and J genes are TRBV5-4 and TRBJ2-7; 11 nucleotides line up with TRBD1. This CDR3 is 18 amino acids long. Unmatched junction bases numbered 16, after V lost 4 bases and J lost 4 bases. The V gene's germline CDR1 is SGHNT and CDR2 YYREEE (reference sequence). The CDR3 reads CASSVMGRPGQGGYEQYF. The CDR3 DNA reads as TGTGCCAGCAGCGTGATGGGACGTCCGGGACAGGGGGGTTACGAGCAGTACTTC.

The chain links TRBV28 to TRBJ2-7; possible D gene TRBD2, 7 bases. Germline V gives CDR1 MDHEN, CDR2 SYDVKM. V was trimmed by 6 bases and J by 5 bases, leaving 20 bases between them. The CDR3 has 15 amino acids. CDR3 sequence reads: CASRASGGRKNEQYF. In nucleotides, the CDR3 is TGTGCCAGCAGGGCCTCCGGGGGGCGTAAAAACGAGCAGTACTTC.

This clonotype was detected a few times. The junction differs from germline at one of its ends, possibly a read error. The V and J genes are TRBV19 and TRBJ2-7, with D unresolved. The CDR3 contains 14 residues. CDR1 and CDR2 from the germline V gene are LNHDA and SQIVND (reference sequence). The CDR3 DNA reads TGTGCCAGTAGTATAAGTGCTGATCACTACGAGCATTACTTC. It yields the protein CASSISADHYEHYF.

A few counts support this clonotype. This clone may be a read error of a much larger clone one base away. V gene TRBV2 combines with J gene TRBJ1-1; 12 bases map to TRBD1. The CDR3 consists of 12 residues. Germline V lookup: CDR1 SNHLY, CDR2 FYNNEI. The CDR3 region has the DNA TGTGCCGAGAAGACCGGCGGGACAGGGGGCCTTTGG. Residues: CAEKTGGTGGLW.

This clonotype was seen repeatedly, ten times or more. The chain carries TRBV25-1 and TRBJ1-1; D gene ambiguous. This CDR3 region has 12 residues. The V end was cut by 8 bases, the J end by 4 bases, with 11 bases between. CDR1 MGHDK and CDR2 SYGVNS come from the germline V gene. In DNA form, the CDR3 reads TGTGCCAGCTGGGGAGGAGGCACTGAAGCTTTCTTT. Protein: CASWGGGTEAFF.